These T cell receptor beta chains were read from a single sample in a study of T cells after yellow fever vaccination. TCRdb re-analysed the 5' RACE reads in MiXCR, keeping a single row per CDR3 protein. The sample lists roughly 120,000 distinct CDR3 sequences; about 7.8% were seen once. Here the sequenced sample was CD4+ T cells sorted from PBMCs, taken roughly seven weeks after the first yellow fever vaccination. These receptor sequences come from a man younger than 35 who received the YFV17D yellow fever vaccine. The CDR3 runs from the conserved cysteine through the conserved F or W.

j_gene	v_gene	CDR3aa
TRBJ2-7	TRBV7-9	CASSPSSPYEQYF
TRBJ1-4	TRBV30	CAWRKGLGSTNEKLFF
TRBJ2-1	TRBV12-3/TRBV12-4	CATKSSYNEQFF
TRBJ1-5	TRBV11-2	CASSLSGVEGNQPQHF
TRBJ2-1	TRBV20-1	CSASGVLREFF
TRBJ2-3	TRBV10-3	CAISGSRTSTDTQYF
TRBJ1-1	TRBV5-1	CASSFSENAEAFF
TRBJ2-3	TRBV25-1	CASSEYPTESTDTQYF
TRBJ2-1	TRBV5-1	CASSSAILAGASNEQFF
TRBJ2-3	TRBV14	CASSQAPRGTADTQYF
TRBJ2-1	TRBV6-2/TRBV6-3	CASSYGRYNEQFF
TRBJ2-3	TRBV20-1	CSASLTDTQYF
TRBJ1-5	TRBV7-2	CASSSPNSLLPQHF
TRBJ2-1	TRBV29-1	CSGAWTGLEGEQFF
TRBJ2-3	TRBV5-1	CASSFPGDDTQYF
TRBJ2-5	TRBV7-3	CASSLGGLVQETQYF